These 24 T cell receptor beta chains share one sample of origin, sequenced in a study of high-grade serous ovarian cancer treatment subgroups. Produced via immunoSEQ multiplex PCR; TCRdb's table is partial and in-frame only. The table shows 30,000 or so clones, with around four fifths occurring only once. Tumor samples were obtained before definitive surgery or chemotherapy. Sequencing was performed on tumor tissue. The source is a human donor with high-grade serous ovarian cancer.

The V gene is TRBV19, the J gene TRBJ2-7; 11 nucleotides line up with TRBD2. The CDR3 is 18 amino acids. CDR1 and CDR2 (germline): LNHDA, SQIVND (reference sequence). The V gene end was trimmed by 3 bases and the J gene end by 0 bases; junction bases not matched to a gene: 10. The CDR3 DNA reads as TGTGCCAGTAGTATTGCCCCCAGGGGACTAGCGGACTCCTACGAGCAGTACTTC. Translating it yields CASSIAPRGLADSYEQYF.

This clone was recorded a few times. The chain's CDR3 is CASSPTSGTKSFFF. In DNA, the CDR3 is TGTGCCAGCTCACCAACTAGCGGGACTAAGAGCTTTTTCTTC. The rearrangement joins TRBV18 to TRBJ2-1; 10 bases are shared with TRBD2. Germline-derived CDR1 and CDR2 are KGHSH and LQKENI. The junction had 11 bases not matched to a gene; V was cut back by 2 bases and J by 16 bases. This CDR3 contains 14 residues.

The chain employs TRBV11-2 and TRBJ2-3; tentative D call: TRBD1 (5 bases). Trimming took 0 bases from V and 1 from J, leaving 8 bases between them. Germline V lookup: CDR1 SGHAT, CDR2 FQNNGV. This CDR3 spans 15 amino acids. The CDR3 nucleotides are TGTGCCAGCAGCTTAGATGGGGCCCGCACAGATACGCAGTATTTT. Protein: CASSLDGARTDTQYF. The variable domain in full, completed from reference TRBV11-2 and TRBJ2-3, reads EAGVAQSPRYKIIEKRQSVAFWCNPISGHATLYWYQQILGQGPKLLIQFQNNGVVDDSQLPKDRFSAERLKGVDSTLKIQPAKLEDSAVYLCASSLDGARTDTQYFGPGTRLTVL.

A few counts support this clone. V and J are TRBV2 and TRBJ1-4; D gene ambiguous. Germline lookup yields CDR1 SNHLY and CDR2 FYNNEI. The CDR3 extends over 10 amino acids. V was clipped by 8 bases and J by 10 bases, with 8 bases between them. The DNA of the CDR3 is TGTGCCAGCGTCGCGGGAAAACTGTTTTTT. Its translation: CASVAGKLFF.

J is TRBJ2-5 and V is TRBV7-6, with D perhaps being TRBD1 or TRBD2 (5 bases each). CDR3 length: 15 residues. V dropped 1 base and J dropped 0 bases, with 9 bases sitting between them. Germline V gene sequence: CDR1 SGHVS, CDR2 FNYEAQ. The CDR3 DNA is TGTGCCAGCAGCTTAGGTGTGGGGGACCAAGAGACCCAGTACTTC. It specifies CASSLGVGDQETQYF.

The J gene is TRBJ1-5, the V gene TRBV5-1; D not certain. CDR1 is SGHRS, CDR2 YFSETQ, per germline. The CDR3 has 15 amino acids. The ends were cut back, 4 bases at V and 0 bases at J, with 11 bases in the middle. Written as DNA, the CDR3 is TGCGCCAGCAGCCCTTCCGGGTATAGCAATCAGCCCCAGCATTTT. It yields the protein CASSPSGYSNQPQHF.

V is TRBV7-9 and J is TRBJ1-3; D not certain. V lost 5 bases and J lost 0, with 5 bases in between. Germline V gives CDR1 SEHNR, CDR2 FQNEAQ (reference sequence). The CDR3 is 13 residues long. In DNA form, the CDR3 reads TGTGCCAGCAGCCCCTACTCTGGAAACACCATATATTTT. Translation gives CASSPYSGNTIYF.

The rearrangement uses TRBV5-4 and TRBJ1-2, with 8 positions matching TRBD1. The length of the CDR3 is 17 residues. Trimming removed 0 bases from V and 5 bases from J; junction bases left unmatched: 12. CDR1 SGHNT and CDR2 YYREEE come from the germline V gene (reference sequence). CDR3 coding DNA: TGTGCCAGCAGCTTGGACCCGAGGACAGGGACCGTGTATGGCTACACCTTC. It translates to CASSLDPRTGTVYGYTF. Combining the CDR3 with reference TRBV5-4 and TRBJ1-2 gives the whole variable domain ETGVTQSPTHLIKTRGQQVTLRCSSQSGHNTVSWYQQALGQGPQFIFQYYREEENGRGNFPPRFSGLQFPNYSSELNVNALELDDSALYLCASSLDPRTGTVYGYTFGSGTRLTVV.

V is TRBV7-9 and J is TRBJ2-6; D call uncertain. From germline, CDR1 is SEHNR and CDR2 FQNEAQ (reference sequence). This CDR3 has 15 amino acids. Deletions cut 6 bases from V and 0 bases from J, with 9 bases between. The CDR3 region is CASSRPSSGANVLTF. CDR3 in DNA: TGTGCCAGCAGTCGACCAAGCTCTGGGGCCAACGTCCTGACTTTC.

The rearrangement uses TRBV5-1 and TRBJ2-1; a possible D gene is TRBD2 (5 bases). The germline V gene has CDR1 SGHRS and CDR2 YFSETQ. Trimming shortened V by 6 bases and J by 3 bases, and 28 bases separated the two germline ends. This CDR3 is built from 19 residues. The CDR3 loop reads CASKGFRNHPGKNYNEQFF. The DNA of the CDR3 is TGCGCCAGCAAGGGTTTTCGGAATCACCCGGGAAAAAACTACAATGAGCAGTTCTTC.

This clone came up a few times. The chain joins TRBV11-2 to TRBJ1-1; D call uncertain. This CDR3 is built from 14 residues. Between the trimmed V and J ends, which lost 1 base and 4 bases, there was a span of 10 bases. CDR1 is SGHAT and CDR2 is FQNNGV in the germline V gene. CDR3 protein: CASSLGRRGTEAFF. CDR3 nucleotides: TGTGCCAGCAGCTTAGGCCGACGGGGCACTGAAGCTTTCTTT.

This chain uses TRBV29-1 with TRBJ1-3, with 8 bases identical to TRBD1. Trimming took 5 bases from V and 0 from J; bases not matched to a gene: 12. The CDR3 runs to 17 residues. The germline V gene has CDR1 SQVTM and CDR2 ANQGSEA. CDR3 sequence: CSVRGQGTESSGNTIYF. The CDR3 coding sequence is TGCAGCGTTCGAGGACAGGGTACCGAATCCTCTGGAAACACCATATATTTT.

The CDR3 loop reads CASTLSTSGPYEQYF. As DNA, the CDR3 is TGTGCCAGCACCCTCTCTACTAGCGGCCCCTACGAGCAGTACTTC. The chain employs TRBV5-4 and TRBJ2-5; 8 bases are shared with TRBD2. The J call is doubtful: the DNA matches TRBJ2-7 better. Germline CDR1 is SGHNT and CDR2 is YYREEE (reference sequence). The CDR3 runs 15 residues.

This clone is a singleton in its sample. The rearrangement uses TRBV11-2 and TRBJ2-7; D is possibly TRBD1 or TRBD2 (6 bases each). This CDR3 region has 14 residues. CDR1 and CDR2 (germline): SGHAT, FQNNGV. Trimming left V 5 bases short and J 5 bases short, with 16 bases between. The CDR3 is CASSPTTGRNEQYF. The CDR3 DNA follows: TGTGCCAGCAGCCCGACAACAGGGAGGAACGAGCAGTACTTC. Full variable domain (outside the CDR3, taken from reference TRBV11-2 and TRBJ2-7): EAGVAQSPRYKIIEKRQSVAFWCNPISGHATLYWYQQILGQGPKLLIQFQNNGVVDDSQLPKDRFSAERLKGVDSTLKIQPAKLEDSAVYLCASSPTTGRNEQYFGPGTRLTVT.

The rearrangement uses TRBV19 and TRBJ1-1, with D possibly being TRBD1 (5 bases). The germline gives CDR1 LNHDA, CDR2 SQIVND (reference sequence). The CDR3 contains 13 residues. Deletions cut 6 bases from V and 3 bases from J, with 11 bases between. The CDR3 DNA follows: TGTGCCAGTAGGGAAAGGGGATACACTGAAGCTTTCTTT. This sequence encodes CASRERGYTEAFF.

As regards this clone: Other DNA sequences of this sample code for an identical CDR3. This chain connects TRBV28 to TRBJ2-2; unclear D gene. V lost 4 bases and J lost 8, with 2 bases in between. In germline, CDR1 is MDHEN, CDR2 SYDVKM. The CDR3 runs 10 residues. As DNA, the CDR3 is TGTGCCAGCAGTTCAGGGGAGCTGTTTTTT. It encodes CASSSGELFF.

In DNA form, the CDR3 reads TGTGCCAGCTCACCCACGGGAGGCTCGCCCTACGAGCAGTACTTC. This encodes CASSPTGGSPYEQYF. The chain employs TRBV18 and TRBJ2-7, with 7 bases fitting TRBD2. CDR3 size: 15 residues. CDR1 and CDR2 (germline): KGHSH, LQKENI. With V trimmed by 3 bases and J by 2 bases, 7 bases remained unmatched.

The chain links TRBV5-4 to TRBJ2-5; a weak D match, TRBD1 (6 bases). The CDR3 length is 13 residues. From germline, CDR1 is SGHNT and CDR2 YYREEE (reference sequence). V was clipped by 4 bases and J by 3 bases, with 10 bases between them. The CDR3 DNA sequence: TGTGCCAGCAGCGTGGACAGAAAAGAGACCCAGTACTTC. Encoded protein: CASSVDRKETQYF.

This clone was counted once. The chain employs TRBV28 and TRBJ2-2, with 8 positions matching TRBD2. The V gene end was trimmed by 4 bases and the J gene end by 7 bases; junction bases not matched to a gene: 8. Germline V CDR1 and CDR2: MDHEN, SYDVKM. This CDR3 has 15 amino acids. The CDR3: CASSSSGSGSGELFF. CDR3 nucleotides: TGTGCCAGCAGTTCCAGCGGGAGCGGGAGCGGGGAGCTGTTTTTT.

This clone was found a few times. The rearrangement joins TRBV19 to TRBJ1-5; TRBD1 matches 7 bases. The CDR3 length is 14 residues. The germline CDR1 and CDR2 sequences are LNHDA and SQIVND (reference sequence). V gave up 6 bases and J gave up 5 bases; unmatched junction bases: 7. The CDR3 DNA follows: TGTGCCAGTAGCCCACAGGGGAGCTATCAGCCCCAGCATTTT. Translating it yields CASSPQGSYQPQHF.

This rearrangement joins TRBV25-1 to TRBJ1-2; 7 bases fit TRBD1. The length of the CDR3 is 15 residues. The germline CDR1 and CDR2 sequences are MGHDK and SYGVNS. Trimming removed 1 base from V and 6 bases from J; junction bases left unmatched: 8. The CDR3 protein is CASSEWSGQQDGYTF. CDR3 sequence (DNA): TGTGCCAGCAGTGAATGGTCGGGACAGCAAGATGGCTACACCTTC.

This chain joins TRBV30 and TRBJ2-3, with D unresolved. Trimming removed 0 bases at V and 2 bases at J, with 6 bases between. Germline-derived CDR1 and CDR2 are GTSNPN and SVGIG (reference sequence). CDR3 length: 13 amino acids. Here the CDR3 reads CAWSVLPTDTQYF. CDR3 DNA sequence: TGTGCCTGGAGTGTACTCCCCACAGATACGCAGTATTTT. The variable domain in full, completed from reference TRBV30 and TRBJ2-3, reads SQTIHQWPATLVQPVGSPLSLECTVEGTSNPNLYWYRQAAGRGLQLLFYSVGIGQISSEVPQNLSASRPQDRQFILSSKKLLLSDSGFYLCAWSVLPTDTQYFGPGTRLTVL.

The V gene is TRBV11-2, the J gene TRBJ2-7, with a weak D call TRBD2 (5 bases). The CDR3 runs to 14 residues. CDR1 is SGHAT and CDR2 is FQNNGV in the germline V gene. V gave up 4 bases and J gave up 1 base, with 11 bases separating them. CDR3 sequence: CASSWTEISYEQYF. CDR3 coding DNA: TGTGCCAGCAGCTGGACTGAGATATCCTACGAGCAGTACTTC. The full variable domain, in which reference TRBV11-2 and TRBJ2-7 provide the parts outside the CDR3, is EAGVAQSPRYKIIEKRQSVAFWCNPISGHATLYWYQQILGQGPKLLIQFQNNGVVDDSQLPKDRFSAERLKGVDSTLKIQPAKLEDSAVYLCASSWTEISYEQYFGPGTRLTVT.

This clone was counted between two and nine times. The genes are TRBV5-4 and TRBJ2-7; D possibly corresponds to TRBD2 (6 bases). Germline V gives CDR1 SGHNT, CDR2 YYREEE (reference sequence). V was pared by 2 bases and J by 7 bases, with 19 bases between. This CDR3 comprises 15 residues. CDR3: CASSLATTSRHEQYF. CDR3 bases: TGTGCCAGCAGCTTAGCTACGACTAGTCGCCATGAGCAGTACTTC.